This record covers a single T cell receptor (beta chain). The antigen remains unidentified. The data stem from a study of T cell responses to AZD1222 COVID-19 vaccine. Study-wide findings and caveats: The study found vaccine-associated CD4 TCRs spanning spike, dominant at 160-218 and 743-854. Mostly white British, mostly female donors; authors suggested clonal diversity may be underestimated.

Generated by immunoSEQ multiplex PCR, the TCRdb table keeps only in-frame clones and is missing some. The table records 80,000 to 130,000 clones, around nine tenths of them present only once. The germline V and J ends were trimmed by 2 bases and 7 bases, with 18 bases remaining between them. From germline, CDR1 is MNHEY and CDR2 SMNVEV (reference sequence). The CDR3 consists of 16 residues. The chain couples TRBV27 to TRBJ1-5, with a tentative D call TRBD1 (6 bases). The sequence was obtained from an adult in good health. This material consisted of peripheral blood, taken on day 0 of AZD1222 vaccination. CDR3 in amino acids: CASSLGGAGVKQPQHF. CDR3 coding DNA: TGTGCCAGCAGTTTAGGTGGGGCAGGGGTCAAGCAGCCCCAGCATTTT.